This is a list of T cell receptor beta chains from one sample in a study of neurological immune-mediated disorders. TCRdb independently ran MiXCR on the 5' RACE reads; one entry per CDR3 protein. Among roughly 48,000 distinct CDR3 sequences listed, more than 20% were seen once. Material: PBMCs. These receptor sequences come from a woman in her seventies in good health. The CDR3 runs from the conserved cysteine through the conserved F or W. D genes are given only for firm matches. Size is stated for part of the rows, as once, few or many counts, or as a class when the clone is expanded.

TGCGCCAGCAGCTGGGGGTTCGTCCGCTCTAGCACAGATACGCAGTATTTT | CASSWGFVRSSTDTQYF | 17 | TRBJ2-3 | TRBV5-1 | many | NA
TGTGCCAGCAGTTTCAGGGGAAACATTCAGTACTTC | CASSFRGNIQYF | 12 | TRBJ2-4 | TRBV12-3/TRBV12-4 | many | NA
TGTGCCTGGAAACTAGGCGTCCGCTCTGAGCAGTTCTTC | CAWKLGVRSEQFF | 13 | TRBJ2-1 | TRBV30 | NA | NA
TGCGCCAGCAGCTTGGAGGGTAAAGATACGCAGTATTTT | CASSLEGKDTQYF | 13 | TRBJ2-3 | TRBV5-1 | many | NA
TGTGCCAGCAGCTCGGACAGGGGGCGGCAAGAGACCCAGTACTTC | CASSSDRGRQETQYF | 15 | TRBJ2-5 | TRBV7-2 | once | TRBD1
TGTGCCAGCAGCTTAAGGGCCTCGGACTCTGGAAACACCATATATTTT | CASSLRASDSGNTIYF | 16 | TRBJ1-3 | TRBV7-8 | many | NA
TGTGCCAGCAGCTCAGGACTCTCTGGAGATACGCAGTATTTT | CASSSGLSGDTQYF | 14 | TRBJ2-3 | TRBV7-2 | many | NA
TGTGCCAGCAGCTCCGCCTTTAGCGGGTTCTCCTACGAGCAGTACTTC | CASSSAFSGFSYEQYF | 16 | TRBJ2-7 | TRBV7-9 | many | TRBD2
TGCAGCGTCGCAGGGGGAGTGAGGAACGAGCAGTACTTC | CSVAGGVRNEQYF | 13 | TRBJ2-7 | TRBV29-1 | NA | TRBD1
TGTGCCAGCAGCGCACGGACAGGTAGCAATCAGCCCCAGCATTTT | CASSARTGSNQPQHF | 15 | TRBJ1-5 | TRBV7-2 | NA | TRBD1
TGTGCCAGCAGCCCCCCGGGACTCAGTAACACCGGGGAGCTGTTTTTT | CASSPPGLSNTGELFF | 16 | TRBJ2-2 | TRBV7-2 | few | NA
TGTGCCAGCAGCTTACCGGGACAGAGGCTATCCCCCTCTGGGGCCAACGTCCTGACTTTC | CASSLPGQRLSPSGANVLTF | 20 | TRBJ2-6 | TRBV12-3/TRBV12-4 | few | TRBD1
TGCGCCAGCAGCTTGCAGGGTCCCAACTCTGGAAACACCATATATTTT | CASSLQGPNSGNTIYF | 16 | TRBJ1-3 | TRBV5-1 | NA | NA
TGTGCCCCACGGCGACAGGGGGATTGTAACTATGGCTACACCTTC | CAPRRQGDCNYGYTF | 15 | TRBJ1-2 | TRBV10-3 | many | TRBD1
TGCAGTGCCGGCCGCTACGGGGGGGGCAAAGATACGCAGTATTTT | CSAGRYGGGKDTQYF | 15 | TRBJ2-3 | TRBV20-1 | NA | TRBD2
TGTGCCAGCTCACCGGGCCCTTTGAGAGCGGGGCCCCAGCATTTT | CASSPGPLRAGPQHF | 15 | TRBJ1-5 | TRBV18 | few | NA
TGTGCCAGCAGTCGGATTCAGCCCCAGCATTTT | CASSRIQPQHF | 11 | TRBJ1-5 | TRBV6-1 | many | NA
TGTGCCAGCAGTGCCGGGACAGTGAACACTGAAGCTTTCTTT | CASSAGTVNTEAFF | 14 | TRBJ1-1 | TRBV6-1 | NA | TRBD1
TGTGCCAGCAGCTTAGGACTTAACACAGATACGCGGTATTTT | CASSLGLNTDTRYF | 14 | TRBJ2-3 | TRBV7-3 | NA | NA
TGTGCCAGCAGCTCCAGCCCCCTTCTTGAGCAGTTCTTC | CASSSSPLLEQFF | 13 | TRBJ2-1 | TRBV7-6 | many | NA
TGTGCCAGCAGTGTAGTCACAGATACGCAGTATTTT | CASSVVTDTQYF | 12 | TRBJ2-3 | TRBV2 | NA | NA
TGTGCCAGCAGCCAAGATCACTGGAGCTCCTACGAGCAGTACTTC | CASSQDHWSSYEQYF | 15 | TRBJ2-7 | TRBV4-2 | many | NA
TGCGCCAGCAGCTTGGGGGTCCAGGCAGATACGCAGTATTTT | CASSLGVQADTQYF | 14 | TRBJ2-3 | TRBV5-1 | many | NA
TGTGCCCGCCGGGACAGGGCCGACTTC | CARRDRADF | 9 | TRBJ2-7 | TRBV27 | NA | TRBD1
TGTGCCAGCAGCTTGGCCCGGAGCTCCTACAATGAGCAGTTCTTC | CASSLARSSYNEQFF | 15 | TRBJ2-1 | TRBV5-5 | NA | NA
TGTGCCATCAGTGGTAAGACTAGCGGGAGAGAACCCTCTTACAATGAGCAGTTCTTC | CAISGKTSGREPSYNEQFF | 19 | TRBJ2-1 | TRBV10-3 | many | TRBD2
TGCGCCAGCAGCCGGGTGGGGCTACGAGACAATGAGCAGTTCTTC | CASSRVGLRDNEQFF | 15 | TRBJ2-1 | TRBV5-1 | many | NA
TGTGCCAGCAGTTTTGCCGGGGACTCCCAGTTCTTC | CASSFAGDSQFF | 12 | TRBJ2-1 | TRBV28 | NA | NA
TGTGCCAGCAGTCCCGGCAGGCTAGCCAAAAACATTCAGTACTTC | CASSPGRLAKNIQYF | 15 | TRBJ2-4 | TRBV27 | NA | NA
TGTGCCAGCAGCTCCTACAAGAAGACTGGAGCTTTCTTT | CASSSYKKTGAFF | 13 | TRBJ1-1 | TRBV11-2 | many | NA
TGCAGCGCCGGGGGGGGTGAGGGCGAGCAGTACTTC | CSAGGGEGEQYF | 12 | TRBJ2-7 | TRBV29-1 | few | TRBD2
TGTGCCAGCAGATTTGGGGGGGGTGGGTTTTCTGGCACAGATACGCAGTATTTT | CASRFGGGGFSGTDTQYF | 18 | TRBJ2-3 | TRBV6-5 | many | TRBD2
TGTGCCAGCAGCTCCCTACCGACAGGAAATCAGCCCCAGCATTTT | CASSSLPTGNQPQHF | 15 | TRBJ1-5 | TRBV11-2 | NA | NA
TGTGCCAGCAGTGTTACAGGGTCGCTATCCTACGAGCAGTACTTC | CASSVTGSLSYEQYF | 15 | TRBJ2-7 | TRBV2 | many | NA
TGTGCCAGCAGCTCATTCAATAGCGGGAGGAGGAATGAGCAGTTCTTC | CASSSFNSGRRNEQFF | 16 | TRBJ2-1 | TRBV11-3 | many | TRBD2
TGTGCCACCAGCAGAGAACCCCTTAGAGGAAGGAGTGGGCTAGAAGAGACCCAGTACTTC | CATSREPLRGRSGLEETQYF | 20 | TRBJ2-5 | TRBV15 | many | NA
TGCGCCAGCAGCGTAACAGGTTCCGCGAACACCGGGGAGCTGTTTTTT | CASSVTGSANTGELFF | 16 | TRBJ2-2 | TRBV5-1 | NA | NA
TGTGCCAGCTCGAAGATGGGTCTATCACAAGAGACCCAGTACTTC | CASSKMGLSQETQYF | 15 | TRBJ2-5 | TRBV28 | many | NA
TGCAGCGTTGCCAGGGCGGGCACCGGGGAGCTGTTTTTT | CSVARAGTGELFF | 13 | TRBJ2-2 | TRBV29-1 | many | NA
TGCGCCAGCAGCTCCGGGACTAGCGGGAGTATAGATACGCAGTATTTT | CASSSGTSGSIDTQYF | 16 | TRBJ2-3 | TRBV5-1 | many | TRBD2
TGTGCCAGCAGCTTACTTGGCCCAGGATCCAAAAACATTCAGTACTTC | CASSLLGPGSKNIQYF | 16 | TRBJ2-4 | TRBV7-2 | few | NA
TGCGCCAGCAGCCCGCTGACGGTGAACACTGAAGCTTTCTTT | CASSPLTVNTEAFF | 14 | TRBJ1-1 | TRBV5-1 | many | NA
TGTGCCAGCAGGCTACCAAATTCACCCCTCCACTTT | CASRLPNSPLHF | 12 | TRBJ1-6 | TRBV28 | once | NA
TGCAGCGTTGAAGCACGCCAGCCATATGGCTACACCTTC | CSVEARQPYGYTF | 13 | TRBJ1-2 | TRBV29-1 | few | NA
TGCGCCACCTCACCGACGGCAGGGATAGACTATGGCTACACCTTC | CATSPTAGIDYGYTF | 15 | TRBJ1-2 | TRBV5-1 | many | NA